This TCR beta chain comes out of a study of identical twins. TCRdb reanalysed the 5' RACE reads using MiXCR and keeps one entry per CDR3 protein. The sample yields 1.5 million to 2 million distinct CDR3 sequences, about 31% seen once. Per the germline V gene, CDR1 is SGHRS and CDR2 is YFSETQ. With V trimmed by 2 bases and J by 4 bases, 15 bases remained unmatched. The CDR3 contains 19 residues. The chain is built from TRBV5-1 and TRBJ2-1; 10 positions agree with TRBD2. Sequences were obtained from cord blood. This TCR came from a newborn girl in good health. CDR3 residues: CASSLGLRTSGNRYNEQFF. The CDR3 region has the DNA TGCGCCAGCAGCTTAGGGCTGCGAACTAGCGGGAATAGGTACAATGAGCAGTTCTTC.